These T cell receptor beta chains were read from a single sample in a study of T cell repertoires in cytomegalovirus infection. TCRdb called the reads again in MiXCR, with one record for every CDR3 protein. The sample contains about 310,000 distinct CDR3 sequences, roughly 25% of which appear only once. For these TCRs, the target antigens are not known. The starting material was cultured PBMCs, obtained from culture after CMV antigen stimulation. Receptors were obtained from a human donor in good health (CMV status not recorded). Some clones in this sample may be carry-over from other donors' samples. CDR3s include the opening cysteine and the closing phenylalanine or tryptophan. D genes are given only for firm matches. Size is stated for part of the rows, as once, few or many counts, or as a class when the clone is expanded.

D	size	V	J	CDR3	DNA
.	few	TRBV15	TRBJ1-5	CATSRDSGSNQPQHF	TGTGCCACCAGCAGAGATTCAGGCAGCAATCAGCCCCAGCATTTT
.	.	TRBV4-1	TRBJ1-5	CASSQDLADNQPQHF	TGCGCCAGCAGCCAAGATCTGGCAGACAATCAGCCCCAGCATTTT
.	.	TRBV5-1	TRBJ2-1	CASSLLLERNEQFF	TGCGCCAGCAGCTTGCTCCTAGAGCGCAATGAGCAGTTCTTC
TRBD1	few	TRBV6-6	TRBJ1-3	CASSEGQQVYF	TGTGCCAGCAGTGAGGGACAGCAGGTCTATTTT
TRBD1	.	TRBV7-9	TRBJ2-5	CASSPQTGTETQYF	TGTGCCAGCAGCCCCCAGACAGGGACGGAGACCCAGTACTTC
.	many	TRBV6-2/TRBV6-3	TRBJ2-1	CASSQTSYNEQFF	TGTGCCAGCAGCCAGACTAGCTACAATGAGCAGTTCTTC
.	.	TRBV7-2	TRBJ2-5	CASSFVYQETQYF	TGTGCCAGCAGCTTCGTGTACCAAGAGACCCAGTACTTC
.	many	TRBV7-2	TRBJ2-1	CASSLDAAGPSEQFF	TGTGCCAGCAGCTTAGACGCCGCTGGGCCTAGTGAGCAGTTCTTC
.	few	TRBV7-2	TRBJ2-3	CASSLGQAPTADTQYF	TGTGCCAGCAGCTTGGGACAAGCTCCCACCGCAGATACGCAGTATTTT
TRBD2	.	TRBV2	TRBJ2-1	CASSEERESSYNEQFF	TGTGCCAGCAGTGAAGAGCGGGAAAGCTCCTACAATGAGCAGTTCTTC
.	.	TRBV19	TRBJ1-4	CASSRYGDEKLFF	TGTGCCAGTAGTAGATATGGTGATGAAAAACTGTTTTTT
.	.	TRBV10-3	TRBJ2-6	CAISESGTGANVLTF	TGTGCCATCAGTGAGTCAGGGACTGGGGCCAACGTCCTGACTTTC
.	.	TRBV11-2	TRBJ2-5	CASSLGLGLETQYF	TGTGCCAGCAGCTTAGGACTAGGACTAGAGACCCAGTACTTC
TRBD1	.	TRBV6-5	TRBJ1-1	CASIPWTGYQNTEAFF	TGTGCCAGCATTCCATGGACAGGGTACCAGAACACTGAAGCTTTCTTT
.	few	TRBV2	TRBJ2-7	CAISIGKMAVALGGQYF	TGTGCCATAAGTATCGGAAAGATGGCGGTTGCTCTCGGGGGGCAGTACTTC
TRBD1	few	TRBV9	TRBJ1-5	CASGPGQRMGPQHF	TGTGCCAGCGGACCGGGACAGCGCATGGGGCCCCAGCATTTT
TRBD1	few	TRBV29-1	TRBJ1-1	CSVTPQGAAFF	TGCAGCGTGACGCCACAGGGGGCCGCTTTCTTT
.	.	TRBV19	TRBJ1-2	CASSYPFSWDGYTF	TGTGCCAGTAGTTACCCATTTTCCTGGGATGGCTACACCTTC
.	.	TRBV11-3	TRBJ2-1	CASSSSWREAYNEQFF	TGTGCCAGCAGCTCTAGCTGGAGGGAGGCTTACAATGAGCAGTTCTTC
.	few	TRBV7-2	TRBJ2-1	CASSSPPGTLLGEQFF	TGTGCCAGCAGCTCCCCACCCGGGACTCTCTTGGGTGAGCAGTTCTTC
.	.	TRBV18	TRBJ1-6	CASSPVNSPLHF	TGTGCCAGCTCACCGGTAAATTCACCCCTCCACTTT
.	.	TRBV7-6	TRBJ2-6	CASSPGVWGANVLTF	TGTGCCAGCAGCCCCGGGGTTTGGGGGGCCAACGTCCTGACTTTC
.	.	TRBV19	TRBJ1-1	CASSPRRGKRTEAFF	TGTGCCAGTAGTCCCAGGAGAGGGAAACGCACTGAAGCTTTCTTT
.	many	TRBV28	TRBJ2-3	CASSANKWDTQYF	TGTGCCAGCAGTGCCAATAAGTGGGATACGCAGTATTTT
.	many	TRBV3-1	TRBJ2-1	CASSRGSPTRRNNEQFF	TGTGCCAGCAGCCGAGGTAGCCCTACTAGGAGGAACAATGAGCAGTTCTTC
.	few	TRBV24-1	TRBJ2-1	CATSDNTGRPYNEQFF	TGTGCCACCAGTGACAATACAGGGCGTCCCTACAATGAGCAGTTCTTC
TRBD1	.	TRBV5-4	TRBJ2-1	CASSPEQGALDNEQFF	TGTGCCAGCAGCCCAGAACAGGGGGCGCTGGACAATGAGCAGTTCTTC
.	.	TRBV24-1	TRBJ1-1	CATSAGSYTEAFF	TGTGCCACCAGTGCGGGATCGTACACTGAAGCTTTCTTT
.	many	TRBV28	TRBJ2-7	CASRSTGGSYEQYF	TGTGCCAGCAGGTCGACAGGAGGCTCCTACGAGCAGTACTTC
TRBD2	.	TRBV28	TRBJ2-4	CASSSGGGRAVAGIQYF	TGTGCCAGCAGTTCGGGGGGCGGGAGGGCGGTGGCAGGCATTCAGTACTTC
.	few	TRBV6-5	TRBJ1-3	CASSAAGGSGTIYF	TGTGCCAGCAGTGCCGCCGGGGGCAGCGGGACCATATATTTT
.	.	TRBV19	TRBJ2-1	CASSPMRAGGGNEQFF	TGTGCCAGTAGCCCAATGCGGGCAGGCGGCGGGAATGAGCAGTTCTTC
.	many	TRBV20-1	TRBJ2-5	CSARRGDTEGRGPQETQYF	TGCAGTGCTAGAAGAGGAGACACTGAAGGTCGTGGACCCCAAGAGACCCAGTACTTC
TRBD2	.	TRBV28	TRBJ2-1	CASSLVSGWYNEQFF	TGTGCCAGCAGTTTGGTTAGCGGGTGGTACAATGAGCAGTTCTTC
TRBD1	.	TRBV10-3	TRBJ1-2	CAISEQGFYGYTF	TGTGCCATCAGTGAACAGGGGTTCTATGGCTACACCTTC